The T cell receptor (beta chain) described here comes from a study of blood T cells in healthy people across ages. Study-wide points: Across the age range, TCR beta diversity per million T cells fell in a roughly linear way. Long-lived donors exceeded aged donors in naive CD4+ cells and diversity. Leaving the PBMCs unsorted stopped any conclusive comparison of naive versus antigen-experienced cells. Researchers judged that diversity estimates from one million T cells fell short of true values.

Per germline, CDR1 LGHNT and CDR2 FRNRAP. The CDR3 has 17 residues. The ends lost 2 bases at V and 5 bases at J; junction bases unmatched: 11. With a J-beta primer mix and a sample-barcoded 5' primer, a second PCR ran about 7 to 12 cycles. Each CDR3 protein gets one entry after TCRdb re-called the 5' RACE reads with MiXCR. The table lists over 700,000 distinct CDR3 sequences, 40% to 65% of them singletons, with roughly 40% in the top ten. In regard to this clonotype: The antigen remains unidentified.

The clonotype originates from an elderly man in good health. This chain connects TRBV12-5 to TRBJ2-4, with 8 bases matching TRBD1. Sequenced sample: blood. The CDR3 is CASGLIPGQAQQNIQYF. The CDR3 coding sequence is TGTGCTAGTGGTTTGATACCGGGACAGGCCCAACAAAACATTCAGTACTTC.